One sample yielded the 32 T cell receptor beta chains listed below, sequenced in a study of T-cell reconstitution after alpha-beta-depleted transplantation in children. The library targeted TCRbeta and was prepared with unique molecular identifiers. TCRdb reprocessed the PCR reads via MiXCR and lists one record per CDR3 protein. The sample shows hundreds of thousands of distinct CDR3 sequences, roughly a tenth of them seen only once. The sample consisted of PBMCs from the stem cell graft donor, taken from the stem cell graft. These receptors were obtained from a human donor who donated a stem cell graft to a child with acute myeloid leukemia.

This clonotype appeared a few times. The CDR3 spells CASSFKVVSYNEQFF. The CDR3 DNA reads TGTGCCAGCAGTTTTAAAGTAGTCTCCTACAATGAGCAGTTCTTC. This chain uses TRBV12-3 or TRBV12-4 with TRBJ2-1; D uncertain. The CDR3 length is 15 residues. Trimming shortened V by 3 bases and J by 0 bases, and 9 bases separated the two germline ends.

This chain connects TRBV10-3 to TRBJ2-2; unclear D gene. Trimming took 6 bases from V and 7 from J, leaving 18 bases between them. Germline CDR1 ENHRY, CDR2 SYGVKD. CDR3 size: 15 residues. The chain's CDR3 is CAISDNGPPDGELFF. Written as DNA, the CDR3 is TGTGCCATCAGCGACAACGGGCCCCCTGACGGGGAGCTGTTTTTT.

This chain links TRBV6-1 with TRBJ2-1, with D perhaps given as TRBD1 or TRBD2 (5 bases each). Between the trimmed V and J ends, which lost 10 bases and 8 bases, there was a span of 27 bases. Germline values: CDR1 MNHNS, CDR2 SASEGT. This CDR3 is built from 16 residues. The CDR3 reads CATFPGTGILGDEQFF. The CDR3 nucleotides read TGTGCCACCTTCCCGGGGACCGGGATTTTGGGCGATGAGCAGTTCTTC.

V is TRBV14 and J is TRBJ2-1; no reliable D call. V was cut by 4 bases and J by 10 bases, with 17 bases left in between. The CDR3 covers 14 residues. Germline V gene lookup returns CDR1 SGHDN and CDR2 FVKESK. The CDR3 is CASSRDLWAAEQFF. CDR3 nucleotide sequence: TGTGCCAGCAGCCGAGACCTTTGGGCGGCGGAGCAGTTCTTC.

The rearrangement joins TRBV20-1 to TRBJ2-1; 11 bases are shared with TRBD2. The V gene's germline CDR1 is DFQATT and CDR2 SNEGSKA (reference sequence). This CDR3 spans 14 amino acids. Germline trimming cut 5 bases from V and 3 bases from J; bases unmatched to any gene: 3. CDR3 sequence reads: CSAETSGVYNEQFF. Written as DNA, the CDR3 is TGCAGTGCTGAGACTAGCGGGGTCTACAATGAGCAGTTCTTC.

In this sample, this clonotype turned up a few times. The chain employs TRBV9 and TRBJ1-3; D unclear. Germline CDR1 is SGDLS and CDR2 is YYNGEE. The CDR3 is 15 residues long. Trimming pared 3 bases from V and 0 bases from J, leaving 10 bases between. CDR3 DNA sequence: TGTGCCAGCAGCGCAGACGGGCTCTCTGGAAACACCATATATTTT. Its protein product is CASSADGLSGNTIYF.

The J gene is TRBJ2-1, the V gene TRBV5-1; D is possibly TRBD2 (5 bases). There are 16 residues in the CDR3. Trimming cost V 0 bases and J 1 base, with 11 bases left between them. Germline CDR1 is SGHRS and CDR2 is YFSETQ. The CDR3 is CASSLDTGLSYNEQFF. DNA of the CDR3: TGCGCCAGCAGCTTGGATACGGGGTTATCCTACAATGAGCAGTTCTTC.

The sample holds many counts of this clonotype. The chain carries TRBV5-1 and TRBJ1-1; 7 bases line up with TRBD1. The ends lost 6 bases at V and 2 bases at J; junction bases unmatched: 7. This CDR3 is 14 amino acids long. Germline loops: CDR1 SGHRS, CDR2 YFSETQ. CDR3 coding DNA: TGCGCCAGCACCAGGGGGACTATCAACACTGAAGCTTTCTTT. It yields the protein CASTRGTINTEAFF.

This clonotype occurred a few times. This rearrangement joins TRBV6-2 or TRBV6-3 to TRBJ2-3; 13 bases are shared with TRBD2. The germline gives CDR1 MNHEY, CDR2 SVGEGT. CDR3 length: 20 amino acids. Losses at the gene ends were 3 bases for V and 5 bases for J; bases not matched to a gene: 17. The CDR3 DNA follows: TGTGCCAGCAGTTATTTGAGTACCCTAGGACTAGCGGGAGAGGGAGATACGCAGTATTTT. Protein product: CASSYLSTLGLAGEGDTQYF.

This clonotype was seen only a few times. For the CDR3, the DNA is TGTGCCAGCAGTGCCGGACAGGGCCTATATGGCTACACCTTC. The encoded protein is CASSAGQGLYGYTF. This chain connects TRBV2 to TRBJ1-2; 8 bases align to TRBD1. Germline V gives CDR1 SNHLY, CDR2 FYNNEI. Trimming removed 4 bases from V and 5 bases from J; junction bases left unmatched: 6. The CDR3 covers 14 residues. The whole variable domain, filled in from reference TRBV2 and TRBJ1-2, reads EPEVTQTPSHQVTQMGQEVILRCVPISNHLYFYWYRQILGQKVEFLVSFYNNEISEKSEIFDDQFSVERPDGSNFTLKIRSTKLEDSAMYFCASSAGQGLYGYTFGSGTRLTVV.

The chain has TRBV15 and TRBJ2-4, with 8 bases that match TRBD2. Unmatched junction bases numbered 7, after V lost 0 bases and J lost 9 bases. Germline lookup yields CDR1 LNHNV and CDR2 YYDKDF (reference sequence). The CDR3 covers 15 residues. As DNA, the CDR3 is TGTGCCACCAGCAGAGAATCGGGAGGGCCGGGCATTCAGTACTTC. It is translated as CATSRESGGPGIQYF.

CDR3 sequence: CASSPPVDNSHYNEQFF. The CDR3, as DNA: TGTGCCAGCTCACCACCTGTGGACAATAGTCACTACAATGAGCAGTTCTTC. This sequence joins TRBV18 and TRBJ2-1; possible D gene TRBD1, 5 bases. CDR1 and CDR2 (germline): KGHSH, LQKENI. The V end lost 0 bases, the J end lost 3 bases, and 15 bases lay between the germline ends. CDR3 length equals 17 residues. The variable domain in full, with the rest retrieved from reference TRBV18 and TRBJ2-1, is NAGVMQNPRHLVRRRGQEARLRCSPMKGHSHVYWYRQLPEEGLKFMVYLQKENIIDESGMPKERFSAEFPKEGPSILRIQQVVRGDSAAYFCASSPPVDNSHYNEQFFGPGTRLTVL.

The J gene is TRBJ1-2, the V gene TRBV7-8, with 10 bases fitting TRBD1. V dropped 2 bases and J dropped 1; count of bases not matched to a gene: 10. Germline lookup yields CDR1 SGHVS and CDR2 FQNEAQ. CDR3 size: 18 residues. CDR3 bases: TGTGCCAGCAGCTTATCCAGACCGACAGGGGGCCTTAACTATGGCTACACCTTC. As protein: CASSLSRPTGGLNYGYTF.

The chain joins TRBV20-1 to TRBJ2-7, with 9 bases identical to TRBD1. The V gene's germline CDR1 is DFQATT and CDR2 SNEGSKA (reference sequence). The CDR3 sequence is 13 residues long. After removal of 6 bases from V and 5 bases from J, the junction contained 8 bases not matched to a gene. The CDR3, as DNA: TGCAGTGCCCGAGGAGACAGGGGGAACGAGCAGTACTTC. This sequence encodes CSARGDRGNEQYF.

The chain is built from TRBV11-2 and TRBJ2-1, with 8 positions matching TRBD2. The germline V gene has CDR1 SGHAT and CDR2 FQNNGV. V was clipped by 0 bases and J by 9 bases; unmatched bases: 7. The CDR3 runs to 15 residues. The CDR3 DNA follows: TGTGCCAGCAGCTTAGACGGGAGGGCCCTCGTTGAGCAGTTCTTC. Its translation: CASSLDGRALVEQFF.

Only a few counts were recorded for this clonotype. The chain joins TRBV18 to TRBJ1-1; D remains unclear. The germline V gene encodes CDR1 KGHSH and CDR2 LQKENI. The CDR3 extends over 14 amino acids. Trimming removed 0 bases at V and 9 bases at J, with 14 bases between. The CDR3 nucleotides are TGTGCCAGCTCACCACCGACCTCGCGCCCTAAAGCTTTCTTT. It is translated as CASSPPTSRPKAFF.

This clonotype was seen a few times. The chain is built from TRBV7-2 and TRBJ2-3; tentative D call: TRBD2 (6 bases). Germline assignment: CDR1 SGHTA and CDR2 FQGNSA. CDR3 length: 15 residues. The germline V and J ends were trimmed by 1 base and 6 bases, with 14 bases remaining between them. CDR3: CASSLVGGPSDTQYF. The CDR3 bases are TGTGCCAGCAGCTTAGTAGGAGGGCCTTCCGATACGCAGTATTTT. The complete variable domain, with remaining parts taken from reference TRBV7-2 and TRBJ2-3, reads GAGVSQSPSNKVTEKGKDVELRCDPISGHTALYWYRQSLGQGLEFLIYFQGNSAPDKSGLPSDRFSAERTGGSVSTLTIQRTQQEDSAVYLCASSLVGGPSDTQYFGPGTRLTVL.

This clonotype was detected many times. V is TRBV15 and J is TRBJ2-1, with D possibly matching TRBD1 (5 bases). V was trimmed by 0 bases and J by 2 bases, leaving 8 bases between them. From germline, CDR1 is LNHNV and CDR2 YYDKDF (reference sequence). This CDR3 spans 15 amino acids. In nucleotides, the CDR3 is TGTGCCACCAGCAGAGATGTCAGGGCCTACAATGAGCAGTTCTTC. Translated, it gives CATSRDVRAYNEQFF.

V gene TRBV20-1 combines with J gene TRBJ2-5; TRBD2 matches at 13 bases. Losses at the gene ends were 3 bases for V and 5 bases for J; bases not matched to a gene: 6. CDR1 and CDR2 (germline): DFQATT, SNEGSKA (reference sequence). The CDR3 is 15 amino acids. The CDR3 protein is CSARGTSGNAETQYF. The CDR3 DNA sequence: TGCAGTGCTAGGGGGACTAGCGGGAATGCGGAGACCCAGTACTTC.

This clonotype showed up many times. This chain joins TRBV7-2 and TRBJ2-3; D remains unclear. Germline V CDR1 and CDR2: SGHTA, FQGNSA. This CDR3 is 13 amino acids long. With 1 base removed from V and 4 bases from J, the gap between germline ends came to 6 bases. In DNA, the CDR3 is TGTGCCAGCAGCTTAGGAGTTTCAGATACGCAGTATTTT. Encoded protein: CASSLGVSDTQYF.

This chain connects TRBV20-1 to TRBJ2-2; D is tentatively TRBD1 or TRBD2 (6 bases each). Trimming left V 7 bases short and J 7 bases short, with 19 bases between. CDR1 and CDR2 (germline): DFQATT, SNEGSKA (reference sequence). The CDR3 covers 14 residues. CDR3 in amino acids: CSVSPGAGSGELFF. The CDR3 nucleotides are TGCAGTGTCAGCCCGGGGGCAGGCAGCGGGGAGCTGTTTTTT.

The chain employs TRBV6-2 or TRBV6-3 and TRBJ2-1; 14 bases match TRBD2. V trimming: 8 bases; J trimming: 8 bases; junction bases outside the gene matches: 17. This CDR3 spans 18 amino acids. From germline, CDR1 is MNHEY and CDR2 SVGEGT. CDR3 coding DNA: TGTGCCAGCGGAACTTCAAGACTAGCGGGAGGGCCGGGGCATGAGCAGTTCTTC. This sequence encodes CASGTSRLAGGPGHEQFF.

The table lists this clonotype with a few counts. The genes are TRBV29-1 and TRBJ2-2, with D unresolved. Trimming pared 3 bases from V and 5 bases from J, leaving 4 bases between. The CDR3 is made up of 11 amino acids. Germline assignment: CDR1 SQVTM and CDR2 ANQGSEA. As DNA, the CDR3 is TGCAGCGTTGAGAGTACCGGGGAGCTGTTTTTT. Residues: CSVESTGELFF.

This clonotype occurred many times. One end of the junction fails to match germline, which may point to a read error. The chain recombines TRBV6-1 with TRBJ2-7, with D perhaps matching TRBD1 or TRBD2 (6 bases each). The CDR3 is 15 amino acids. Germline-derived CDR1 and CDR2 are MNHNS and SASEGT. This chain's CDR3 is CASREGQSTRGEQYF. Written as DNA, the CDR3 is TGTGCCAGCAGAGAAGGACAGTCGACTAGGGGCGAGCAGTACTTC.

This clonotype has at least ten counts. The chain carries TRBV7-2 and TRBJ2-7, with 7 bases fitting TRBD2. The CDR3 runs 15 residues. Germline V CDR1 and CDR2: SGHTA, FQGNSA. The V segment lost 1 base and the J segment 3 bases; nucleotides outside the gene matches: 6. The CDR3 sequence: CASSLGREPLYEQYF. DNA of the CDR3: TGTGCCAGCAGCTTAGGGCGGGAGCCCCTCTACGAGCAGTACTTC. Full variable domain (remainder filled in from reference TRBV7-2 and TRBJ2-7): GAGVSQSPSNKVTEKGKDVELRCDPISGHTALYWYRQSLGQGLEFLIYFQGNSAPDKSGLPSDRFSAERTGGSVSTLTIQRTQQEDSAVYLCASSLGREPLYEQYFGPGTRLTVT.

This clonotype has a count of ten or more. The V and J genes are TRBV29-1 and TRBJ2-7, with 8 positions matching TRBD1. This CDR3 spans 12 amino acids. Trimming at V came to 4 bases and at J to 2 bases, leaving 1 base not matched to a gene. CDR1 SQVTM and CDR2 ANQGSEA come from the germline V gene. The CDR3 sequence: CSVGQGTYEQYF. The CDR3 DNA reads as TGCAGCGTTGGACAGGGGACCTACGAGCAGTACTTC.

This clonotype was picked up a small number of times. The V gene is TRBV28, the J gene TRBJ1-2; TRBD1 agrees at 10 bases. Trimming at V came to 7 bases and at J to 3 bases, leaving 8 bases not matched to a gene. Looked up from germline, CDR1 is MDHEN and CDR2 is SYDVKM. CDR3 length equals 15 residues. The CDR3 sequence: CASNIGGTGDYGYTF. CDR3 in DNA: TGTGCCAGCAACATAGGGGGGACAGGGGACTATGGCTACACCTTC.

This clonotype was seen many times. The rearrangement uses TRBV12-3 or TRBV12-4 and TRBJ2-1; 9 nucleotides match TRBD2. The CDR3 totals 14 residues. V lost 1 base to trimming and J lost 9 bases; unmatched junction nucleotides: 4. The CDR3, as DNA: TGTGCCAGCAGTTTAGGGACTAGCGTTGCTGAGCAGTTCTTC. Translated, it gives CASSLGTSVAEQFF.

This clonotype was seen ten or more times. This chain uses TRBV6-5 with TRBJ1-5, with D unresolved. The CDR3 spans 14 residues. Germline V gene sequence: CDR1 MNHEY, CDR2 SVGAGI. Trimming pared 4 bases from V and 0 bases from J, leaving 7 bases between. The chain's CDR3 is CASSSRGSNQPQHF. Here the CDR3 DNA reads TGTGCCAGCAGTTCGCGGGGTAGCAATCAGCCCCAGCATTTT.

This clonotype was seen repeatedly, ten times or more. The chain couples TRBV7-2 to TRBJ2-1; TRBD2 matches at 11 bases. The germline V gene encodes CDR1 SGHTA and CDR2 FQGNSA. This CDR3 is 17 amino acids long. Trimming removed 5 bases from V and 0 bases from J; junction bases left unmatched: 6. The CDR3 reads CASSKGLAGSSYNEQFF. The CDR3 bases are TGTGCCAGCAGCAAAGGACTAGCGGGTAGCTCCTACAATGAGCAGTTCTTC.

This chain links TRBV6-2 or TRBV6-3 with TRBJ2-2; 12 nucleotides agree with TRBD2. Germline-derived CDR1 and CDR2 are MNHEY and SVGEGT. The CDR3 is made up of 16 amino acids. The V gene end was trimmed by 6 bases and the J gene end by 3 bases; junction bases not matched to a gene: 5. The CDR3 protein is CASRQLAGGHTGELFF. CDR3 coding DNA: TGTGCCAGCAGGCAACTAGCGGGAGGACACACCGGGGAGCTGTTTTTT.

J is TRBJ2-7 and V is TRBV15, with TRBD1 as a possible D gene (7 bases). CDR3 length: 15 residues. CDR1 and CDR2 (germline): LNHNV, YYDKDF (reference sequence). The V end was cut by 0 bases, the J end by 6 bases, with 15 bases between. The CDR3 sequence is CATSREEAGGGEQYF. DNA of the CDR3: TGTGCCACCAGCAGAGAAGAGGCAGGGGGAGGCGAGCAGTACTTC.